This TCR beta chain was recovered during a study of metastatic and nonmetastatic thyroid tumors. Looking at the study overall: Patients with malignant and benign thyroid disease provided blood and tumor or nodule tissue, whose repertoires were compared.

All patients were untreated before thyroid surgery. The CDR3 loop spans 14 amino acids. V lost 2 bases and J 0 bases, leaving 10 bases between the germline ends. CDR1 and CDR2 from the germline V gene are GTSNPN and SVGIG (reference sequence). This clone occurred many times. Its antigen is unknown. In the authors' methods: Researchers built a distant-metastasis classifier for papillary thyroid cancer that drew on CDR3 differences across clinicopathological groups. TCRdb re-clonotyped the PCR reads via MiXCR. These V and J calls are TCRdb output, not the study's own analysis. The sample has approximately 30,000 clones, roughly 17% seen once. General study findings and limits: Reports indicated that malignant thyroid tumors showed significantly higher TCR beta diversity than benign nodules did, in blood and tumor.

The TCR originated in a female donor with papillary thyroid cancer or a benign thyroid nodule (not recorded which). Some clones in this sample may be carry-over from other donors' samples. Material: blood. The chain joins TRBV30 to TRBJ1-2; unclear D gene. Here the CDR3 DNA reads TGTGCCTGGAGTAAAGGGCTAGCTAACTATGGCTACACCTTC. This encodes CAWSKGLANYGYTF. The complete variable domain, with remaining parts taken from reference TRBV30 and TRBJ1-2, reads SQTIHQWPATLVQPVGSPLSLECTVEGTSNPNLYWYRQAAGRGLQLLFYSVGIGQISSEVPQNLSASRPQDRQFILSSKKLLLSDSGFYLCAWSKGLANYGYTFGSGTRLTVV.